These T cell receptor beta chains were read from a single sample in a study of blood T cell repertoires in COVID-19. The table came from immunoSEQ multiplex PCR; TCRdb's copy has only in-frame clones and leaves some out. The profile shows around 60,000 clones, 70% to 85% of them singletons. Sequenced sample: peripheral blood. The origin of the receptors is a woman in her sixties with acute or convalescent COVID-19. CDR3s include the opening cysteine and the closing phenylalanine or tryptophan. Each record gives: D gene, clone size, V gene, J gene, CDR3 DNA, CDR3 protein. D genes are given only for firm matches. Where a row states a size, it is once, few, many or the class of an expanded clone; other rows omit it.

d_gene: NA
abundance: NA
v_gene: TRBV10-3
j_gene: TRBJ1-1
CDR3nt: TGTGCCATCAGTGAGTCCCAGGCCCGAAGTTCGAACACTGAAGCTTTCTTT
CDR3aa: CAISESQARSSNTEAFF

d_gene: TRBD1
abundance: NA
v_gene: TRBV6-2/TRBV6-3
j_gene: TRBJ1-5
CDR3nt: TGTGCCAGCAGTTATCCGGGACAGGGGCCTCCCCTAGGCGTAACCCAGCATTTT
CDR3aa: CASSYPGQGPPLGVTQHF

d_gene: NA
abundance: once
v_gene: TRBV4-2
j_gene: TRBJ2-2
CDR3nt: TGTGCCAGCAGCCGTAACAGGGAAACCGGGGAGCTGTTTTTT
CDR3aa: CASSRNRETGELFF

d_gene: TRBD1
abundance: NA
v_gene: TRBV19
j_gene: TRBJ1-5
CDR3nt: TGTGCCAGTACCCTAGGGGGGACAGGGGTTTCATCCCAGCATTTT
CDR3aa: CASTLGGTGVSSQHF

d_gene: TRBD2
abundance: once
v_gene: TRBV7-3
j_gene: TRBJ2-3
CDR3nt: TGTGCCAGCAGTAAAGGTCCGGCGGGGGGAGGCGCAGATACGCAGTATTTT
CDR3aa: CASSKGPAGGGADTQYF

d_gene: NA
abundance: NA
v_gene: TRBV18
j_gene: TRBJ2-2
CDR3nt: TGTGCCAGCTCATCCAGGGAATCCGGGGAGCTGTTTTTT
CDR3aa: CASSSRESGELFF

d_gene: NA
abundance: NA
v_gene: TRBV7-8
j_gene: TRBJ1-3
CDR3nt: TGTGCCAGCAGCTTATTCAGTACCGCTGCTGGAAACACCATATATTTT
CDR3aa: CASSLFSTAAGNTIYF

d_gene: TRBD2
abundance: NA
v_gene: TRBV29-1
j_gene: TRBJ2-2
CDR3nt: TGCAGCGCCAGTAGGGTGACTAGCGACACCGGGGAGCTGTTTTTT
CDR3aa: CSASRVTSDTGELFF

d_gene: TRBD1
abundance: few
v_gene: TRBV9
j_gene: TRBJ2-1
CDR3nt: TGTGCCAGCAGCGTCGGTTGGTTGCGACAGGGGGGGAATGAGCAGTTCTTC
CDR3aa: CASSVGWLRQGGNEQFF

d_gene: NA
abundance: NA
v_gene: TRBV7-8
j_gene: TRBJ1-2
CDR3nt: TGTGCCAGCAGCTTAGGCGGTCAGAAGACGTATGGCTACACCTTC
CDR3aa: CASSLGGQKTYGYTF

d_gene: TRBD1
abundance: few
v_gene: TRBV7-2
j_gene: TRBJ1-1
CDR3nt: TGTGCCAGCAGAGACCTCGGGACAGCGATGAACACTGAAGCTTTCTTT
CDR3aa: CASRDLGTAMNTEAFF

d_gene: NA
abundance: NA
v_gene: TRBV6-5
j_gene: TRBJ1-1
CDR3nt: TGTGCCAGCAGCGTACAGGGAGGGACTGAAGCTTTCTTT
CDR3aa: CASSVQGGTEAFF

d_gene: NA
abundance: NA
v_gene: TRBV19
j_gene: TRBJ1-2
CDR3nt: TGTGCCAGTAGTATCGACATACCCTATGGCTACACCTTC
CDR3aa: CASSIDIPYGYTF

d_gene: NA
abundance: NA
v_gene: TRBV24-1
j_gene: TRBJ1-3
CDR3nt: TGTGCCACCGACCTCCTCCGGACAGTAGGGTCTGGAAACACCATATATTTT
CDR3aa: CATDLLRTVGSGNTIYF

d_gene: TRBD1
abundance: NA
v_gene: TRBV7-3
j_gene: TRBJ2-2
CDR3nt: TGTGCCAGCAGCCTCCGGCCGGGACAGGGATCCGGGGAGCTGTTTTTT
CDR3aa: CASSLRPGQGSGELFF

d_gene: TRBD1
abundance: NA
v_gene: TRBV6-6
j_gene: TRBJ1-5
CDR3nt: TGTGCCAGCAGTCACCTCCCGGGACAGGGACCAAATCAGCCCCAGCATTTT
CDR3aa: CASSHLPGQGPNQPQHF

d_gene: TRBD2
abundance: NA
v_gene: TRBV9
j_gene: TRBJ2-2
CDR3nt: TGTGCCAGCAGCGCGGGGGGTTTTAGCACCGGGGAGCTGTTTTTT
CDR3aa: CASSAGGFSTGELFF

d_gene: TRBD1
abundance: NA
v_gene: TRBV5-1
j_gene: TRBJ1-2
CDR3nt: TGCGCCAGCAGCTTGATGACCGGGACAGGGGGCCAAGGCTACACCTTC
CDR3aa: CASSLMTGTGGQGYTF

d_gene: NA
abundance: NA
v_gene: TRBV7-6
j_gene: TRBJ1-6
CDR3nt: TGTGCCAGCAGCTTAAGCCAGGGATATAATTCACCCCTCCACTTT
CDR3aa: CASSLSQGYNSPLHF

d_gene: NA
abundance: NA
v_gene: TRBV30
j_gene: TRBJ1-4
CDR3nt: TGTGCCTGGAGTCTCGGGGTTTGGAGGGAAAAACTGTTTTTT
CDR3aa: CAWSLGVWREKLFF

d_gene: TRBD2
abundance: NA
v_gene: TRBV6-5
j_gene: TRBJ2-3
CDR3nt: TGTGCCAGCAGTTGGAACGGGGGGGCGTCGGATACGCAGTATTTT
CDR3aa: CASSWNGGASDTQYF

d_gene: NA
abundance: NA
v_gene: TRBV3-1/TRBV3-2
j_gene: TRBJ1-6
CDR3nt: TGTGCCAGCAGCCAAGATCTAGACGGAAATAATTCACCCCTCCACTTT
CDR3aa: CASSQDLDGNNSPLHF

d_gene: TRBD2
abundance: NA
v_gene: TRBV2
j_gene: TRBJ2-3
CDR3nt: TGTGCCAGCGTGGGCCTTCTAGCGGCAGATACGCAGTATTTT
CDR3aa: CASVGLLAADTQYF

d_gene: NA
abundance: NA
v_gene: TRBV5-4
j_gene: TRBJ2-1
CDR3nt: TGTGCCAGCAGGGACAGTCCTAATGAGCAGTTCTTC
CDR3aa: CASRDSPNEQFF

d_gene: NA
abundance: NA
v_gene: TRBV19
j_gene: TRBJ1-1
CDR3nt: TGTGCCAGCCGGGACACTGGCAATGAAGCTTTCTTT
CDR3aa: CASRDTGNEAFF

d_gene: TRBD1
abundance: NA
v_gene: TRBV10-2
j_gene: TRBJ2-5
CDR3nt: TGCGCCAGCAGTGGACAGGGAGAGACCCAGTACTTC
CDR3aa: CASSGQGETQYF

d_gene: NA
abundance: NA
v_gene: TRBV30
j_gene: TRBJ2-1
CDR3nt: TGTGCCTGGGAGGGACGGGGGTACAATGAGCAGTTCTTC
CDR3aa: CAWEGRGYNEQFF